These 28 T cell receptor beta chains were sequenced from one sample in a study of blood T cell repertoires in COVID-19. Here immunoSEQ multiplex PCR was the method, and the copy in TCRdb shows in-frame clones only, minus some. The data show 250,000 to 300,000 clones, with 70% to 90% seen just once and 15% to 18% held by the top ten. The sequencing input was PBMCs or T cells enriched from blood (not recorded which). The receptor source for this set is a man younger than 30 who had recovered from COVID-19.

Concerning this clone: At one end the junction does not follow the germline gene, possibly because of a read error. The genes are TRBV10-1 and TRBJ2-2; D gene uncertain. CDR1 and CDR2 from the germline V gene are WNHNN and SYGVQD (reference sequence). This CDR3 comprises 9 residues. The chain's CDR3 is CASTWELFF. DNA for the CDR3: TGCGCCAGCACCTGGGAGCTGTTTTTT.

The chain combines TRBV11-1 with TRBJ1-6; D unresolved. Trimming took 6 bases from V and 3 from J, leaving 9 bases between them. CDR3 length: 14 amino acids. Germline V gene sequence: CDR1 SGHAT, CDR2 FQDESV (reference sequence). The CDR3 reads CASSDRSYNSPLHF. In DNA, the CDR3 is TGTGCCAGCAGTGATCGTAGCTATAATTCACCCCTCCACTTT.

This chain connects TRBV9 to TRBJ1-6; TRBD1 matches 11 bases. CDR1 is SGDLS and CDR2 is YYNGEE in the germline V gene. The CDR3 is 15 residues long. V dropped 3 bases and J dropped 10; count of bases not matched to a gene: 6. The CDR3 coding sequence is TGTGCCAGCAGCGAGGCCGGGACAGGGGGATCACCCCTCCACTTT. Its translation: CASSEAGTGGSPLHF.

The chain employs TRBV30 and TRBJ2-7, with 9 nucleotides matching TRBD1. The CDR3 is 13 residues long. V shed 0 bases, J shed 6 bases, and the junction held 3 bases outside the gene matches. Per the germline V gene, CDR1 is GTSNPN and CDR2 is SVGIG (reference sequence). CDR3 loop: CAWSVNRGREQYF. CDR3 nucleotide sequence: TGTGCCTGGAGTGTAAACAGGGGGCGCGAGCAGTACTTC.

CDR3 protein: CASANGVTSGGYEQYF. CDR3 DNA sequence: TGTGCCAGCGCCAATGGGGTAACTAGCGGGGGGTACGAGCAGTACTTC. The rearrangement uses TRBV3-1 (or the pseudogene TRBV3-2) and TRBJ2-7; 12 bases agree with TRBD2. The V gene's germline CDR1 is LGHDT and CDR2 YNNKEL (reference sequence). The CDR3 has 16 residues. V trimming: 8 bases; J trimming: 4 bases; junction bases outside the gene matches: 12.

This chain joins TRBV27 and TRBJ1-1, with D maybe TRBD1 (5 bases). CDR3 size: 15 residues. Germline V gene data show CDR1 as MNHEY and CDR2 as SMNVEV (reference sequence). Trimming took off 3 bases at V and 4 bases at J, with 15 bases between the two ends. The CDR3 sequence: CASSLSSGRRTEAFF. Here the CDR3 DNA reads TGTGCCAGCAGTTTGTCGTCAGGGCGACGCACTGAAGCTTTCTTT.

V and J are TRBV12-3 or TRBV12-4 and TRBJ2-7, with 14 bases aligning to TRBD2. V trimming: 10 bases; J trimming: 4 bases; junction bases outside the gene matches: 3. The CDR3 consists of 13 residues. In DNA, the CDR3 is TGTGCCACCGGGACTAGCGGGGGATACGAGCAGTACTTC. As protein: CATGTSGGYEQYF.

The V call is TRBV13, the J call TRBJ2-5, with 7 bases identical to TRBD2. The CDR3 loop spans 14 amino acids. CDR1 and CDR2 (germline): PRHDT, FYEKMQ (reference sequence). V was pared by 5 bases and J by 0 bases, with 3 bases of the junction left unmatched. CDR3 coding DNA: TGTGCCAGCAGCAACGGGAGGAACCAAGAGACCCAGTACTTC. Residues: CASSNGRNQETQYF.

J is TRBJ2-5 and V is TRBV7-9; 13 bases line up with TRBD2. Germline V gene data show CDR1 as SEHNR and CDR2 as FQNEAQ (reference sequence). After removal of 4 bases from V and 1 base from J, the junction contained 3 bases not matched to a gene. This CDR3 region has 16 residues. CDR3 in amino acids: CASSWGLAGSQETQYF. The CDR3 DNA is TGTGCCAGCAGCTGGGGACTAGCGGGGAGCCAAGAGACCCAGTACTTC.

This rearrangement joins TRBV6-5 to TRBJ1-6; TRBD1 matches 9 bases. V lost 0 bases and J lost 15; bases outside the gene matches: 3. The CDR3 is made up of 13 amino acids. Germline CDR1 MNHEY, CDR2 SVGAGI. For the CDR3, the DNA is TGTGCCAGCAGTTACTCCGGGGACAGGGACCTCCACTTT. It is translated as CASSYSGDRDLHF.

This clone showed up just a few times. The V and J genes are TRBV5-5 and TRBJ1-2; 9 nucleotides line up with TRBD1. The CDR3 has 14 amino acids. Germline CDR1 is SGHKS and CDR2 is YYEKEE (reference sequence). V lost 2 bases and J lost 8; bases outside the gene matches: 7. The CDR3 nucleotides are TGTGCCAGCAGCTTCCCCGGGACAGGGAGAGGCTACACCTTC. Amino acid sequence: CASSFPGTGRGYTF.

The J gene is TRBJ2-2, the V gene TRBV27, with TRBD2 matching over 8 bases. CDR1 is MNHEY, CDR2 SMNVEV, per germline (reference sequence). The trim removed 8 bases at V and 6 bases at J, leaving 8 bases unmatched. This CDR3 region has 14 residues. In DNA form, the CDR3 reads TGTGCCAGCTCCTGGACTAGCCGGGCCGGGGAGCTGTTTTTT. It specifies CASSWTSRAGELFF.

This rearrangement joins TRBV12-3 or TRBV12-4 to TRBJ1-5; 7 nucleotides align to TRBD1. V shed 7 bases, J shed 4 bases, and the junction held 4 bases outside the gene matches. This CDR3 has 13 residues. The CDR3 region is CASTLQGNQPQHF. The CDR3 DNA is TGTGCCAGCACCCTACAGGGGAATCAGCCCCAGCATTTT.

This sequence joins TRBV28 and TRBJ2-2; the match to TRBD1 covers 10 bases. CDR3 length equals 16 residues. Trimming cost V 4 bases and J 3 bases; bases outside gene matches: 5. CDR1 and CDR2 from the germline V gene are MDHEN and SYDVKM. The CDR3 here is CASSSSGQGHTGELFF. The CDR3 DNA reads as TGTGCCAGCAGTTCCTCGGGACAGGGGCACACCGGGGAGCTGTTTTTT. The complete variable domain, with remaining parts taken from reference TRBV28 and TRBJ2-2, reads DVKVTQSSRYLVKRTGEKVFLECVQDMDHENMFWYRQDPGLGLRLIYFSYDVKMKEKGDIPEGYSVSREKKERFSLILESASTNQTSMYLCASSSSGQGHTGELFFGEGSRLTVL.

This clone was recorded a few times. This sequence joins TRBV3-1 (or the pseudogene TRBV3-2) and TRBJ2-3; TRBD2 matches at 13 bases. Per the germline V gene, CDR1 is LGHDT and CDR2 is YNNKEL (reference sequence). The CDR3 is 17 amino acids. Trimming removed 0 bases from V and 5 bases from J; junction bases left unmatched: 5. CDR3 protein: CASSQDPGTSGKDTQYF. The CDR3 DNA is TGTGCCAGCAGCCAAGATCCGGGGACTAGCGGGAAAGATACGCAGTATTTT.

The chain recombines TRBV10-3 with TRBJ1-2; D ambiguous. V was trimmed by 8 bases and J by 0 bases, leaving 7 bases between them. This CDR3 has 12 amino acids. The germline V gene has CDR1 ENHRY and CDR2 SYGVKD. The CDR3 is CAIEASNYGYTF. DNA of the CDR3: TGTGCCATCGAGGCATCTAACTATGGCTACACCTTC.

There are a few counts of this clone. The chain employs TRBV11-2 and TRBJ1-2, with a possible D match to TRBD1 (5 bases). V gave up 1 base and J gave up 2 bases, with 8 bases separating them. The length of the CDR3 is 14 residues. CDR1 SGHAT and CDR2 FQNNGV come from the germline V gene. The CDR3 DNA is TGTGCCAGCAGCTTAGGTGACAGCAACTATGGCTACACCTTC. This translates into CASSLGDSNYGYTF.

This clone came up once. The chain recombines TRBV21-1 with TRBJ1-6; the table's D call, TRBD1, has no DNA check behind it. TRBV21-1 is a pseudogene segment. The length of the CDR3 is 14 residues. CDR3 nucleotide sequence: TGTGCCAGCAGCAAACGGCAGGGGGACTCACCCCTCCACTTT. As protein: CASSKRQGDSPLHF.

This clone was seen a single time. The gene calls are TRBV18 and TRBJ1-6; 8 bases are shared with TRBD1. V trimming: 6 bases; J trimming: 9 bases; junction bases outside the gene matches: 10. The CDR3 covers 15 residues. CDR1 is KGHSH, CDR2 LQKENI, per germline. The CDR3 coding sequence is TGTGCCAGCTCTCAGGTCGGGACAGGCCTTTCACCCCTCCACTTT. The encoded protein is CASSQVGTGLSPLHF.

This clone has just one count. The V gene is TRBV5-1, the J gene TRBJ1-2; D is unclear. V was clipped by 1 base and J by 1 base, with 8 bases between them. Germline V gene data show CDR1 as SGHRS and CDR2 as YFSETQ. This CDR3 region has 14 residues. Written as DNA, the CDR3 is TGCGCCAGCAGCTTGACCGGACTTAACTATGGCTACACCTTC. Amino acids: CASSLTGLNYGYTF.

This chain connects TRBV19 to TRBJ1-2; 9 positions match TRBD1. Germline CDR1 is LNHDA and CDR2 is SQIVND (reference sequence). CDR3 length equals 15 residues. The junction had 12 bases not matched to a gene; V was cut back by 4 bases and J by 9 bases. The CDR3 sequence is CASSSYRGPAVRYTF. CDR3 DNA: TGTGCCAGTAGTAGTTACAGGGGGCCAGCCGTGCGCTACACCTTC. Together with reference TRBV19 and TRBJ1-2, the CDR3 gives the full variable domain: DGGITQSPKYLFRKEGQNVTLSCEQNLNHDAMYWYRQDPGQGLRLIYYSQIVNDFQKGDIAEGYSVSREKKESFPLTVTSAQKNPTAFYLCASSSYRGPAVRYTFGSGTRLTVV.

The chain has TRBV6-2 or TRBV6-3 and TRBJ2-1; a possible D gene is TRBD2 (6 bases). The V gene's germline CDR1 is MNHEY and CDR2 SVGEGT. This CDR3 comprises 15 residues. The germline V and J ends were trimmed by 5 bases and 7 bases, with 18 bases remaining between them. CDR3 in amino acids: CASSQGLSVRNEQFF. The CDR3 DNA follows: TGTGCCAGCAGTCAGGGACTCTCCGTCCGGAATGAGCAGTTCTTC.

This clone came up once. Here the CDR3 DNA reads TGTGCCAGCAGTGATGTTGTTAGCGGTCAGACCCAGTACTTC. It translates to CASSDVVSGQTQYF. This chain joins TRBV2 and TRBJ2-5; weak D call: TRBD2 (6 bases). This CDR3 contains 14 residues. Trimming removed 3 bases at V and 6 bases at J, with 14 bases between. From germline, CDR1 is SNHLY and CDR2 FYNNEI.

This clone appeared once. The genes are TRBV7-3 and TRBJ2-1; TRBD1 matches 9 bases. Germline V gene sequence: CDR1 SGHTA, CDR2 FQGTGA. This CDR3 is 14 amino acids long. After removal of 1 base from V and 7 bases from J, the junction contained 2 bases not matched to a gene. The CDR3 spells CASSLMTGGNEQFF. The CDR3 DNA reads as TGTGCCAGCAGCTTAATGACAGGGGGGAATGAGCAGTTCTTC.

V and J are TRBV5-1 and TRBJ2-3, with 7 bases fitting TRBD1. From germline, CDR1 is SGHRS and CDR2 YFSETQ. Trimming took 4 bases from V and 0 from J; bases not matched to a gene: 5. The CDR3 sequence is 15 residues long. The CDR3 DNA is TGCGCCAGCAGCAGAGACAGGGCTAGCACAGATACGCAGTATTTT. It specifies CASSRDRASTDTQYF. Variable domain in full (rest from reference TRBV5-1 and TRBJ2-3): KAGVTQTPRYLIKTRGQQVTLSCSPISGHRSVSWYQQTPGQGLQFLFEYFSETQRNKGNFPGRFSGRQFSNSRSEMNVSTLELGDSALYLCASSRDRASTDTQYFGPGTRLTVL.

This rearrangement joins TRBV5-1 to TRBJ2-2, with D perhaps TRBD1 (6 bases). V was clipped by 4 bases and J by 6 bases, with 13 bases between them. This CDR3 is built from 14 residues. In germline, CDR1 is SGHRS, CDR2 YFSETQ. The CDR3 here is CASSNTGFSGELFF. CDR3 nucleotide sequence: TGCGCCAGCAGCAACACAGGGTTTTCCGGGGAGCTGTTTTTT.

The chain uses TRBV4-1 and TRBJ2-7; weak D call: TRBD2 (6 bases). CDR1 and CDR2 from the germline V gene are MGHRA and YSYEKL. The CDR3 spans 15 residues. V was clipped by 7 bases and J by 6 bases, with 22 bases between them. CDR3: CASNTMLGGSSEQYF. The CDR3, as DNA: TGCGCCAGCAACACAATGTTGGGGGGATCTAGCGAGCAGTACTTC.

The chain is built from TRBV14 and TRBJ1-3, with D uncertain. Germline values: CDR1 SGHDN, CDR2 FVKESK. The germline V and J ends were trimmed by 2 bases and 3 bases, with 5 bases remaining between them. This CDR3 spans 13 amino acids. CDR3 bases: TGTGCCAGCAGCCAATATTTTGGAAACACCATATATTTT. Translation gives CASSQYFGNTIYF.